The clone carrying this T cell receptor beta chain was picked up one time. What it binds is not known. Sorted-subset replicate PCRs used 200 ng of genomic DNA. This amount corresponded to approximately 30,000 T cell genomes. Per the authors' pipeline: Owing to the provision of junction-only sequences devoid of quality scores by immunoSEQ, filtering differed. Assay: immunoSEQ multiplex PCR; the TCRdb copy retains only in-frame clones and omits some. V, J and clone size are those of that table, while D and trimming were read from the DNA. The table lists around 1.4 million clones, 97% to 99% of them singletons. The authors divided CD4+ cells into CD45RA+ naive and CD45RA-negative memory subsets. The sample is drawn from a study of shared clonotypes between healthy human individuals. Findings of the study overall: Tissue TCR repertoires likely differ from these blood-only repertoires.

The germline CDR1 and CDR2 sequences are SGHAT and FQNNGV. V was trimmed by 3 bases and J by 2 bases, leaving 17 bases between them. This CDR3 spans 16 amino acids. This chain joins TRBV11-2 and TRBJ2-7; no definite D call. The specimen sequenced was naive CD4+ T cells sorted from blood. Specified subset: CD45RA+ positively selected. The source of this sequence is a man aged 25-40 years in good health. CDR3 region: CASSFGSIPRPYEQYF. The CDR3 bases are TGTGCCAGCAGCTTTGGGTCGATCCCTAGGCCCTACGAGCAGTACTTC.